This T cell receptor (beta chain) was retrieved from a study of blood T cell repertoires in COVID-19. Sequencing was performed with immunoSEQ multiplex PCR; in TCRdb, only in-frame clones are kept and a portion is missing. The table has approximately 260,000 clones, approximately 86% seen once. This CDR3 region has 16 residues. Germline assignment: CDR1 SGHRS and CDR2 YFSETQ. The trim removed 1 base at V and 9 bases at J, leaving 10 bases unmatched. The rearrangement joins TRBV5-1 to TRBJ2-1, with TRBD2 matching 10 bases. This sequence was found in a man in his 60s who had recovered from COVID-19. Sequencing was performed on peripheral blood. The chain's CDR3 is CASSLIVLAGIGEQFF. The CDR3 DNA sequence: TGCGCCAGCAGCTTGATCGTACTAGCGGGAATAGGTGAGCAGTTCTTC.